This T cell receptor beta chain originates from a study of blood T cell repertoires in COVID-19. Study context: Acute and convalescent COVID-19 samples came from the United States, Italy and Spain.

The CDR3 is 14 residues long. With 7 bases clipped from V and 4 bases from J, the junction kept 9 bases outside the gene matches. The V gene's germline CDR1 is MDHEN and CDR2 SYDVKM. This study enrolled people aged roughly 18 to 100 from about two dozen US geographic areas. Cohort 3 donors were reported recovered after two negative PCRs, clearance, or symptom resolution. Authors' data handling: Amplification with reference gene primers provided the estimates of nucleated cell counts. Produced via immunoSEQ multiplex PCR; TCRdb's table is partial and in-frame only. V and J calls and clone size are given by that table; D and trimming were obtained from the DNA. The sample holds about 180,000 clones; about 90% are singletons and the top ten take roughly 9%.

The clonotype was recovered from a young woman who had recovered from COVID-19. V is TRBV28 and J is TRBJ2-7; 8 nucleotides align to TRBD1. The specimen sequenced was PBMCs or T cells enriched from blood (not recorded which). The CDR3 DNA sequence: TGTGCCAGCACCGACAGGGGATTCAGGTACGAGCAGTACTTC. Its translation is CASTDRGFRYEQYF.